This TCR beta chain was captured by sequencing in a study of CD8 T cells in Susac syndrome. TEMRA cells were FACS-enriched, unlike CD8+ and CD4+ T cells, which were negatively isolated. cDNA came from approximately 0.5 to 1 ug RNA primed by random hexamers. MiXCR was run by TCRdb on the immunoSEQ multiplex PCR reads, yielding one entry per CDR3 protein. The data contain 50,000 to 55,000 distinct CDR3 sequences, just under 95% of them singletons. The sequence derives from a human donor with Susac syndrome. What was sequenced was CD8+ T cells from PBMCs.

The CDR3 protein is CSVEDRDGYGYTF. The CDR3 DNA sequence: TGCAGCGTTGAAGACCGGGACGGCTATGGCTACACCTTC. This chain connects TRBV29-1 to TRBJ1-2; TRBD1 might be the D (5 bases). Germline assignment: CDR1 SQVTM and CDR2 ANQGSEA. Trimming removed 0 bases at V and 4 bases at J, with 9 bases between. The CDR3 loop spans 13 amino acids.